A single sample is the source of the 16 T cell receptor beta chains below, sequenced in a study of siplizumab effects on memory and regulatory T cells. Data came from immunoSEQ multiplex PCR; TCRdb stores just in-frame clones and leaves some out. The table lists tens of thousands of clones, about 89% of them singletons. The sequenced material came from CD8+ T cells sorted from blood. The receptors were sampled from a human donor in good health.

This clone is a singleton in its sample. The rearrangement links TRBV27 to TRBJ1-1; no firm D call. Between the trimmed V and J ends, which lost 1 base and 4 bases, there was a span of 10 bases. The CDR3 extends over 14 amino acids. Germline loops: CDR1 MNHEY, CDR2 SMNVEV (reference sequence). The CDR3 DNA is TGTGCCAGCAGTTTATATCGGGGAGGCACTGAAGCTTTCTTT. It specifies CASSLYRGGTEAFF.

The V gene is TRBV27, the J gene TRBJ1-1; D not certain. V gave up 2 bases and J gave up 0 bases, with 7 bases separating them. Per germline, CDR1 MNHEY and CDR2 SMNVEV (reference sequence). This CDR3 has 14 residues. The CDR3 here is CASSLASLNTEAFF. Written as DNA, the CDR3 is TGTGCCAGCAGTTTAGCCAGCCTGAACACTGAAGCTTTCTTT.

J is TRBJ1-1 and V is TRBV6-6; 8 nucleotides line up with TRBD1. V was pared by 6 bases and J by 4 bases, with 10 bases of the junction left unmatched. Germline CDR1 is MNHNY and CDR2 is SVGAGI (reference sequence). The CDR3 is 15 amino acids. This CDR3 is CASSRLQGASTEAFF. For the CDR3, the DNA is TGTGCCAGCAGCCGACTTCAGGGGGCAAGCACTGAAGCTTTCTTT.

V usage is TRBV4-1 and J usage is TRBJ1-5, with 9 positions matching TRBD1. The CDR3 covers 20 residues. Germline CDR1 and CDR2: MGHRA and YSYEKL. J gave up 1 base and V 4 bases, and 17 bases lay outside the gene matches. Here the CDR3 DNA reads TGCGCCAGCAGCCCCCTCCGTATGGGGACAGGGAGGGAGAGCAATCAGCCCCAGCATTTT. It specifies CASSPLRMGTGRESNQPQHF.

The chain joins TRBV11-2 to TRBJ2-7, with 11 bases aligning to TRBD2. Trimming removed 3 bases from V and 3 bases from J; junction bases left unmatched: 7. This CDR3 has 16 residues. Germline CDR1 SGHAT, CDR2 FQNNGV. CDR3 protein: CASSFISGRALYEQYF. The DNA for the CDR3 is TGTGCCAGCAGCTTCATTAGCGGGAGGGCCCTCTACGAGCAGTACTTC.

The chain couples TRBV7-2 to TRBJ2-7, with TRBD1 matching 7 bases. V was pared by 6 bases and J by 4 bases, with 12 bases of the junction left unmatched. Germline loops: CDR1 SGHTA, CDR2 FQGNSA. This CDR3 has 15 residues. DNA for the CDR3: TGTGCCAGCAGAGTTTCGACAGGGCCTTTGTACGAGCAGTACTTC. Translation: CASRVSTGPLYEQYF.

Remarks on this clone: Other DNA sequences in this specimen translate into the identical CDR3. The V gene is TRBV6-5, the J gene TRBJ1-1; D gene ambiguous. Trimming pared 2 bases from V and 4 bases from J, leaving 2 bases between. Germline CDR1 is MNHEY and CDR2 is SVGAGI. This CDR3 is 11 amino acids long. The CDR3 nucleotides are TGTGCCAGCAGTTACAGCACTGAAGCTTTCTTT. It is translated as CASSYSTEAFF.

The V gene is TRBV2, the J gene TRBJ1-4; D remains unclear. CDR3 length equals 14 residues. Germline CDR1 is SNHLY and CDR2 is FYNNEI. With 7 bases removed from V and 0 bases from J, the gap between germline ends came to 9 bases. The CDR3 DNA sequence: TGTGCCAGCATGGAGGGAGCAACTAATGAAAAACTGTTTTTT. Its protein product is CASMEGATNEKLFF.

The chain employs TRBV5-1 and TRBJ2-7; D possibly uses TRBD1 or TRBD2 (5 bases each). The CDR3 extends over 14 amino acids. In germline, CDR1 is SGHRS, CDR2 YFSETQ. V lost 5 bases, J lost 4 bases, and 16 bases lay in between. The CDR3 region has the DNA TGCGCCAGCAGTCCCCAGCAGGGACGGTACGAGCAGTACTTC. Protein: CASSPQQGRYEQYF.

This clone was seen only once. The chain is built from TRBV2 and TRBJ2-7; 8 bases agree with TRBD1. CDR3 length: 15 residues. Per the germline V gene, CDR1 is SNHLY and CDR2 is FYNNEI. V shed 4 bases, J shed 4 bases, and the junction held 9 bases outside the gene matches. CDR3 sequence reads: CASSGEDRVFYEQYF. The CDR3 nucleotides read TGTGCCAGCAGTGGGGAGGACAGGGTGTTTTACGAGCAGTACTTC.

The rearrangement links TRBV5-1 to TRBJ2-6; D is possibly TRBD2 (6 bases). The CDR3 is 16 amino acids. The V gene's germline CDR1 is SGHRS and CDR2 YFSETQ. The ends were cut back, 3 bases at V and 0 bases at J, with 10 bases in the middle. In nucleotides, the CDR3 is TGCGCCAGCAGCTGGGGACTCGACTCTGGGGCCAACGTCCTGACTTTC. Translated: CASSWGLDSGANVLTF.

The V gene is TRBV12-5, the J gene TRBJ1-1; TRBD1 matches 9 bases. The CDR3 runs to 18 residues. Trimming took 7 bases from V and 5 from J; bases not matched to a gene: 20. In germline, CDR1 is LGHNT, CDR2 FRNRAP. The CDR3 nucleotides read TGTGCTAGTGTCTTCACCCTTCCGGGACAGGGTATGGAGACTGAAGCTTTCTTT. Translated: CASVFTLPGQGMETEAFF.

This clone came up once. The CDR3 DNA is TGTGCCAGCAGTGAATCCGCTGTGCTAGCGAACACCGGGGAGCTGTTTTTT. Amino acid sequence: CASSESAVLANTGELFF. This rearrangement joins TRBV2 to TRBJ2-2; D call uncertain. The CDR3 has 17 residues. Trimming shortened V by 2 bases and J by 0 bases, and 13 bases separated the two germline ends. Germline V gene lookup returns CDR1 SNHLY and CDR2 FYNNEI.

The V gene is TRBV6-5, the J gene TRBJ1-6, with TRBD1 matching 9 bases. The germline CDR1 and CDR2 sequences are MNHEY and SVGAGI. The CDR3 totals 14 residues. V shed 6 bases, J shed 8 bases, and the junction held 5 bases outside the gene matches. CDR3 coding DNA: TGTGCCAGCAGACCGGGACAGGGCTATTCACCCCTCCACTTT. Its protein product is CASRPGQGYSPLHF.

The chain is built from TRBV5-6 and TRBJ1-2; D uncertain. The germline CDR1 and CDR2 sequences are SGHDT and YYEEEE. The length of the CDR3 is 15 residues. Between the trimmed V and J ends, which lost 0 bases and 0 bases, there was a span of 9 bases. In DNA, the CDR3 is TGTGCCAGCAGCTTGGACCGCCAGCCTAACTATGGCTACACCTTC. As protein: CASSLDRQPNYGYTF.

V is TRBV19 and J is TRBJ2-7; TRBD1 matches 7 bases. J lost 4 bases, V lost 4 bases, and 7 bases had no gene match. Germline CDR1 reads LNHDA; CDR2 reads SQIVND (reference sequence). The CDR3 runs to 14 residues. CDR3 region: CASSTSGTVYEQYF. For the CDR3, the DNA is TGTGCCAGTAGTACTTCCGGGACAGTGTACGAGCAGTACTTC.